One and the same sample provided the 5 T cell receptor beta chains below, sequenced in a study of T-cell reconstitution after alpha-beta-depleted transplantation in children. Preparation of the TCRbeta library was carried out with unique molecular identifiers. TCRdb analysed the PCR reads with MiXCR anew, one entry per CDR3 protein. The table has 700,000 to 850,000 distinct CDR3 sequences, 15% to 20% seen once. Specimen: PBMCs, mostly from graft donor cells, collected 360 days after TCRalphabeta/CD19-depleted stem cell transplant. The receptor source for this set is a male patient between 5 and 17 years old who had a stem cell transplant for acute lymphoblastic leukemia, so the T cells may come from the graft donor.

The rearrangement links TRBV6-2 or TRBV6-3 to TRBJ1-1, with D uncertain. The germline V and J ends were trimmed by 7 bases and 4 bases, with 16 bases remaining between them. Looked up from germline, CDR1 is MNHEY and CDR2 is SVGEGT. This CDR3 spans 14 amino acids. CDR3 protein: CASTLTEGGTEAFF. The CDR3 bases are TGTGCCAGCACCCTGACGGAGGGCGGCACTGAAGCTTTCTTT.

This clonotype has only a few counts. This rearrangement joins TRBV5-1 to TRBJ2-2; D tentatively fits TRBD1 or TRBD2 (5 bases each). Trimming took off 3 bases at V and 3 bases at J, with 15 bases between the two ends. The CDR3 contains 16 residues. CDR1 and CDR2 (germline): SGHRS, YFSETQ. The CDR3 bases are TGCGCCAGCAGCTCGGGACGGACGGTTGACACCGGGGAGCTGTTTTTT. This gives the protein CASSSGRTVDTGELFF.

The V gene is TRBV4-1, the J gene TRBJ2-2; D remains unclear. V shed 1 base and J shed 7 bases, with 10 bases lying between them. From germline, CDR1 is MGHRA and CDR2 YSYEKL. CDR3 length: 14 residues. CDR3 residues: CASSQALSHGELFF. CDR3 sequence (DNA): TGCGCCAGCAGCCAAGCACTTTCCCACGGGGAGCTGTTTTTT.

V and J are TRBV5-1 and TRBJ2-5; D is unclear. The CDR3 is 14 amino acids. The germline V gene has CDR1 SGHRS and CDR2 YFSETQ. Trimming stripped 4 bases from V and 2 bases from J, with 12 bases between. The CDR3 DNA is TGCGCCAGCAGCCCTGGTGCCTTTCAAGAGACCCAGTACTTC. Translation: CASSPGAFQETQYF.

The chain links TRBV10-2 to TRBJ2-2; no reliable D call. V was shortened by 6 bases and J by 5 bases, with 16 bases between the two germline ends. This CDR3 contains 15 residues. In germline, CDR1 is WSHSY, CDR2 SAAADI. The CDR3 here is CASRGSFPSTGELFF. The DNA for the CDR3 is TGCGCCAGCAGGGGGTCCTTCCCGAGTACCGGGGAGCTGTTTTTT.